The clone carrying this T cell receptor beta chain was seen only a few times. The source of the sample is a study of T-cell reconstitution after alpha-beta-depleted transplantation in children. This CDR3 has 13 residues. Trimming cost V 2 bases and J 3 bases, with 7 bases left between them. The germline gives CDR1 LGHNA, CDR2 YSLEER. Unique molecular identifiers featured in how the TCRbeta library was prepared. TCRdb fed the PCR reads into MiXCR, producing one record per CDR3 protein. The sample has approximately 500,000 distinct CDR3 sequences, about 11% seen once. This sample comprised PBMCs, obtained before TCRalphabeta/CD19-depleted stem cell transplant. J is TRBJ1-1 and V is TRBV4-3; TRBD1 is a possible D gene (6 bases). This clonotype originated in a child between 2 and 9 years old with inherited bone marrow failure, due to receive a stem cell transplant. As DNA, the CDR3 is TGCGCCAGCAGCCAACAGGGGTACACTGAAGCTTTCTTT. Protein product: CASSQQGYTEAFF.